These T cell receptor beta chains were read from a single sample in a study of blood T cells in healthy people across ages. TCRdb re-called the 5' RACE reads with MiXCR, one entry per CDR3 protein. The table shows around 990,000 distinct CDR3 sequences, with approximately 25% occurring only once. This sample also belongs to another study, concerning T cells of mothers and their children.

Sequenced sample: blood. The receptors here all came from a girl under 10 years old in good health. Each CDR3 is given with its conserved first and last residue. A D gene is named only where the DNA matches it firmly. Some rows mark clone size as missing; the rest say once, few, many or name a class of expanded clone.

V gene	clone size	D gene	J gene	CDR3 protein	CDR3 DNA
TRBV12-3/TRBV12-4	.	.	TRBJ2-7	CASSKWGYEQYF	TGTGCCAGCTCAAAGTGGGGCTACGAGCAGTACTTC
TRBV6-5	.	.	TRBJ1-1	CASSYNTGEAFF	TGTGCCAGCAGTTACAACACAGGGGAAGCTTTCTTT
TRBV20-1	few	.	TRBJ2-5	CSARLYVSAGVTQYF	TGCAGTGCTAGACTCTACGTATCAGCTGGCGTGACCCAGTACTTC
TRBV27	many	.	TRBJ2-1	CASSRSRSYNEQFF	TGTGCCAGCAGCCGGTCGAGGAGTTACAATGAGCAGTTCTTC
TRBV6-1	.	.	TRBJ1-2	CASSEGLYGYTF	TGTGCCAGCAGTGAAGGCCTTTATGGCTACACCTTC
TRBV24-1	.	.	TRBJ2-2	CAAAKPYNTGELFF	TGTGCCGCTGCCAAGCCATATAACACCGGGGAGCTGTTTTTT
TRBV5-6	.	TRBD1	TRBJ2-7	CASSSGQGLYEQYF	TGTGCCAGCAGCTCCGGACAGGGACTCTACGAGCAGTACTTC
TRBV15	.	.	TRBJ2-1	CATALLSYNEQFF	TGTGCCACTGCTTTGTTAAGTTACAATGAGCAGTTCTTC
TRBV12-3/TRBV12-4	.	.	TRBJ1-4	CASRDWEKLFF	TGTGCCAGCAGAGATTGGGAAAAACTGTTTTTT
TRBV20-1	.	.	TRBJ1-1	CSLPIQGNTEAFF	TGCAGTCTCCCGATCCAGGGGAACACTGAAGCTTTCTTT
TRBV15	.	.	TRBJ2-3	CATSVGGTDTQYF	TGTGCCACCAGCGTAGGGGGCACAGATACGCAGTATTTT
TRBV9	.	.	TRBJ2-3	CASSSGNRIGDTQYF	TGTGCCAGCAGCTCCGGAAATAGAATCGGCGATACGCAGTATTTT
TRBV29-1	.	.	TRBJ2-7	CSVLTGTAFDEQYF	TGCAGCGTTCTGACCGGGACGGCTTTCGACGAGCAGTACTTC
TRBV20-1	.	.	TRBJ2-3	CSARRVAEADTQYF	TGCAGTGCTAGAAGGGTAGCGGAGGCAGATACGCAGTATTTT
TRBV28	few	.	TRBJ1-2	CASSPGSVAPTF	TGTGCCAGCAGTCCCGGGTCGGTCGCCCCTACCTTC